This T cell receptor beta chain came from a study of blood T cell repertoires in COVID-19. The wider study: The origin of the acute and convalescent COVID-19 samples was the United States, Italy and Spain. PBMCs, B-cell-depleted T cells, or T cells were the source of the cDNA or gDNA that made up the material.

The CDR3 is 13 residues long. Per the germline V gene, CDR1 is KGHSH and CDR2 is LQKENI. Trimming cost V 2 bases and J 7 bases, with 11 bases left between them. In the source study's methods: Quantification of nucleated cells was approximated via reference gene primer amplification. Only in-frame clones appear in the TCRdb table, and some are missing; sequencing was by immunoSEQ multiplex PCR. V and J calls and clone size are copied from that table; D and trimming were computed from the DNA. The data show fewer than 35,000 clones, approximately 90% seen once. Source material: peripheral blood. The source of this sequence is a human donor in a cohort sampled during active COVID-19. The chain is built from TRBV18 and TRBJ1-2, with D tentatively TRBD1 (5 bases). The DNA of the CDR3 is TGTGCCAGCTCACCAGGGCAGGGCTCTGGCTACACCTTC. This encodes CASSPGQGSGYTF.